These T cell receptor beta chains were read from a single sample in a study of regulatory and conventional T cells in RAG deficiency. The assay was immunoSEQ multiplex PCR, and TCRdb's table has in-frame clones only and misses some. The repertoire holds about 30,000 clones, with 90% to 96% as singletons. The sample was also reused in another study, on regulatory T cells.

Specimen: CD25- CD4+ T cells sorted from blood. These TCRs come from a human donor in good health. Each CDR3 is given with its conserved first and last residue. The D gene is left open where the match is weak. Not all rows give a size; the values are once, few, many and, for expanded clones, a class.

clone_size: .; v_call: TRBV7-9; j_call: TRBJ1-5; d_call: TRBD1; cdr3_nt: TGTGCCAGCAGCGTAGGGGGACAGGGGGATCAGCCCCAGCATTTT; cdr3_aa: CASSVGGQGDQPQHF
clone_size: .; v_call: TRBV6-1; j_call: TRBJ1-1; d_call: TRBD1; cdr3_nt: TGTGCCAGCAGTGAAGCGACAGGGTTCACTGAAGCTTTCTTT; cdr3_aa: CASSEATGFTEAFF
clone_size: .; v_call: TRBV15; j_call: TRBJ1-6; d_call: .; cdr3_nt: TGTGCCACCAGCAGAGAAGGCGGTTCACCCCTCCACTTT; cdr3_aa: CATSREGGSPLHF
clone_size: .; v_call: TRBV5-4; j_call: TRBJ2-7; d_call: TRBD1; cdr3_nt: TGTGCCAGCAGCGCAGGGACAGATTTGAACCTCTACGAGCAGTACTTC; cdr3_aa: CASSAGTDLNLYEQYF
clone_size: .; v_call: TRBV18; j_call: TRBJ2-7; d_call: .; cdr3_nt: TGTGCCAGCTCACTAGGGGATAGGGGCGCGCGCTCCTACGAGCAGTACTTC; cdr3_aa: CASSLGDRGARSYEQYF
clone_size: .; v_call: TRBV7-2; j_call: TRBJ2-1; d_call: TRBD2; cdr3_nt: TGTGCCAGCAGCTTAGAGGGACTAGCTGAGAATGAGCAGTTCTTC; cdr3_aa: CASSLEGLAENEQFF
clone_size: .; v_call: TRBV11-2; j_call: TRBJ2-7; d_call: TRBD1; cdr3_nt: TGTGCCAGCAGCCGGGATGGGACAGCCTCCTACGAGCAGTACTTC; cdr3_aa: CASSRDGTASYEQYF
clone_size: .; v_call: TRBV30; j_call: TRBJ1-5; d_call: .; cdr3_nt: TGTGCCTGGAGTCCGGGCAATCAGCCCCAGCATTTT; cdr3_aa: CAWSPGNQPQHF
clone_size: .; v_call: TRBV15; j_call: TRBJ2-3; d_call: .; cdr3_nt: TGTGCCACCAGCAGAGCGTCAGATACGCAGTATTTT; cdr3_aa: CATSRASDTQYF
clone_size: .; v_call: TRBV6-4; j_call: TRBJ1-2; d_call: .; cdr3_nt: TGTGCCAGCAGTAACGGACAGCCACTGAATAACTATGGCTACACCTTC; cdr3_aa: CASSNGQPLNNYGYTF
clone_size: .; v_call: TRBV7-5; j_call: TRBJ2-7; d_call: .; cdr3_nt: TGTGTCAGAAGCTCCAGTCCCGGGACTAGCGGGAGGGATGCCTACGAGCAGTACTTC; cdr3_aa: CVRSSSPGTSGRDAYEQYF
clone_size: .; v_call: TRBV19; j_call: TRBJ2-7; d_call: TRBD1; cdr3_nt: TGTGCCAGTATGGACAGGGCCACCTACGAGCAGTACTTC; cdr3_aa: CASMDRATYEQYF
clone_size: .; v_call: TRBV30; j_call: TRBJ1-5; d_call: TRBD1; cdr3_nt: TGTGCCTGGAGGGGACAGGGATCAGGTCAGCCCCAGCATTTT; cdr3_aa: CAWRGQGSGQPQHF
clone_size: .; v_call: TRBV15; j_call: TRBJ2-7; d_call: .; cdr3_nt: TGTGCCACCAGCAGAGAAATTTCCTTCTCCTACGAGCAGTACTTC; cdr3_aa: CATSREISFSYEQYF
clone_size: .; v_call: TRBV7-2; j_call: TRBJ2-2; d_call: TRBD2; cdr3_nt: TGTGCCAGCAGCCCACGGGGTAGCGGGAAGGCGGGCACCGGGGAGCTGTTTTTT; cdr3_aa: CASSPRGSGKAGTGELFF
clone_size: .; v_call: TRBV7-2; j_call: TRBJ2-7; d_call: TRBD2; cdr3_nt: TGTGCCAGCAGCCCCGGTTTAGCGGGAGACTACGAGCAGTACTTC; cdr3_aa: CASSPGLAGDYEQYF
clone_size: .; v_call: TRBV19; j_call: TRBJ1-1; d_call: .; cdr3_nt: TGTGCCAGTACTACTTACCAAAGAGGACAGATGAACACTGAAGCTTTCTTT; cdr3_aa: CASTTYQRGQMNTEAFF
clone_size: .; v_call: TRBV9; j_call: TRBJ1-2; d_call: TRBD1; cdr3_nt: TGTGCCAGCAGCGGCGGAGACAGGGTCTATGGCTACACCTTC; cdr3_aa: CASSGGDRVYGYTF
clone_size: .; v_call: TRBV12-5; j_call: TRBJ1-3; d_call: TRBD1; cdr3_nt: TGTGCTAGTGGTTCCACAGGGGTTCGCGGAAACACCATATATTTT; cdr3_aa: CASGSTGVRGNTIYF
clone_size: .; v_call: TRBV5-1; j_call: TRBJ1-2; d_call: .; cdr3_nt: TGCGCCAGCAGCTTGGTAAGGGGATCAGATGGCTACACCTTC; cdr3_aa: CASSLVRGSDGYTF
clone_size: .; v_call: TRBV19; j_call: TRBJ2-1; d_call: TRBD2; cdr3_nt: TGTGCCAGTAGTATGACTAGCTATTACAATGAGCAGTTCTTC; cdr3_aa: CASSMTSYYNEQFF
clone_size: .; v_call: TRBV27; j_call: TRBJ1-2; d_call: .; cdr3_nt: TGTGCCAGCAGTACTCGGACAGAAGGGAACTACACCTTC; cdr3_aa: CASSTRTEGNYTF
clone_size: .; v_call: TRBV25-1; j_call: TRBJ1-6; d_call: TRBD1; cdr3_nt: TGTGCCAGCAGTGAGGGACAGGGGAGTTCACCCCTCCACTTT; cdr3_aa: CASSEGQGSSPLHF
clone_size: .; v_call: TRBV11-2; j_call: TRBJ1-4; d_call: TRBD1; cdr3_nt: TGTGCCAGCAGCTTCACTAGGACAGGGACTAATGAAAAACTGTTTTTT; cdr3_aa: CASSFTRTGTNEKLFF
clone_size: once; v_call: TRBV19; j_call: TRBJ1-1; d_call: .; cdr3_nt: TGTGCCAGTAGTAAGATATTCGGGGCAGGGGACACTGAAGCTTTCTTT; cdr3_aa: CASSKIFGAGDTEAFF
clone_size: .; v_call: TRBV4-1; j_call: TRBJ2-5; d_call: TRBD2; cdr3_nt: TGCGCCAGCAGCCAAGGACTAGCGGGAGTTTCAGAGACCCAGTACTTC; cdr3_aa: CASSQGLAGVSETQYF
clone_size: .; v_call: TRBV9; j_call: TRBJ2-5; d_call: TRBD2; cdr3_nt: TGTGCCAGCAGCGACTCAACGGTAGCGGGAGATCAAGAGACCCAGTACTTC; cdr3_aa: CASSDSTVAGDQETQYF
clone_size: once; v_call: TRBV5-1; j_call: TRBJ2-3; d_call: TRBD2; cdr3_nt: TGCGCCAGCAGCTTGGCCGCGAGCGGGGTAACAGATACGCAGTATTTT; cdr3_aa: CASSLAASGVTDTQYF
clone_size: .; v_call: TRBV5-1; j_call: TRBJ2-5; d_call: .; cdr3_nt: TGCGCCAGCAGCTTGAAAGCCGGGGGCCAAGAGACCCAGTACTTC; cdr3_aa: CASSLKAGGQETQYF
clone_size: .; v_call: TRBV15; j_call: TRBJ1-2; d_call: .; cdr3_nt: TGTGCCACCAGCAGAGATGCGTCAGCGATAAATTATGGCTACACCTTC; cdr3_aa: CATSRDASAINYGYTF
clone_size: .; v_call: TRBV5-8; j_call: TRBJ2-3; d_call: .; cdr3_nt: TGTGCCAGCAGTCCTTCTGATACGCAGTATTTT; cdr3_aa: CASSPSDTQYF
clone_size: .; v_call: TRBV6-6; j_call: TRBJ1-2; d_call: TRBD1; cdr3_nt: TGTGCCAGCAGTTACCTCAGGGGGCGCGGCTATGGCTACACCTTC; cdr3_aa: CASSYLRGRGYGYTF
clone_size: .; v_call: TRBV2; j_call: TRBJ1-1; d_call: .; cdr3_nt: TGTGCCAGCAGTGACGGCGGGCCCCCCGAAGCTTTCTTT; cdr3_aa: CASSDGGPPEAFF
clone_size: .; v_call: TRBV30; j_call: TRBJ1-6; d_call: .; cdr3_nt: TGTGCCTGGAGGGAAACAAACTACTCACCCCTCCACTTT; cdr3_aa: CAWRETNYSPLHF
clone_size: .; v_call: TRBV6-5; j_call: TRBJ2-1; d_call: TRBD2; cdr3_nt: TGTGCCAGCAGTTACTTACTAGCGGGAGGTAAAGAGCAGTTCTTC; cdr3_aa: CASSYLLAGGKEQFF
clone_size: .; v_call: TRBV5-4; j_call: TRBJ2-1; d_call: TRBD1; cdr3_nt: TGTGCCAGCATCTCCTCTGGACAGGGGGGTAATGAGCAGTTCTTC; cdr3_aa: CASISSGQGGNEQFF
clone_size: .; v_call: TRBV29-1; j_call: TRBJ1-4; d_call: TRBD1; cdr3_nt: TGCAGCGTTGAGGAAGACAGGGGCATTCCCCGGGGGAATGAAAAACTGTTTTTT; cdr3_aa: CSVEEDRGIPRGNEKLFF
clone_size: .; v_call: TRBV6-6; j_call: TRBJ1-2; d_call: TRBD1; cdr3_nt: TGTGCCAGCAGGGGACAGGGTACGGTCTATGGCTACACCTTC; cdr3_aa: CASRGQGTVYGYTF
clone_size: .; v_call: TRBV6-1; j_call: TRBJ2-3; d_call: TRBD1; cdr3_nt: TGTGCCAGCCGAGGACAGGGGGCGAACACAGATACGCAGTATTTT; cdr3_aa: CASRGQGANTDTQYF
clone_size: .; v_call: TRBV11-2; j_call: TRBJ2-3; d_call: .; cdr3_nt: TGTGCCAGCAGCCCTAGTGGAAGTGAAGATACGCAGTATTTT; cdr3_aa: CASSPSGSEDTQYF
clone_size: .; v_call: TRBV7-9; j_call: TRBJ1-4; d_call: .; cdr3_nt: TGTGCCAGCAGCCTACAGAGTATGAGTGAAAAACTGTTTTTT; cdr3_aa: CASSLQSMSEKLFF
clone_size: .; v_call: TRBV5-1; j_call: TRBJ2-7; d_call: TRBD1; cdr3_nt: TGCGCCAGCAGCTCCGCCGGGACAGTCTACGAGCAGTACTTC; cdr3_aa: CASSSAGTVYEQYF
clone_size: .; v_call: TRBV6-6; j_call: TRBJ1-2; d_call: .; cdr3_nt: TGTGCCAGCAGTCAACCCCTACGGCAGGGAGGGGATGGCTACACCTTC; cdr3_aa: CASSQPLRQGGDGYTF
clone_size: .; v_call: TRBV5-4; j_call: TRBJ2-3; d_call: .; cdr3_nt: TGTGCCAGCAGCTTGGTCCTCACAGATACGCAGTATTTT; cdr3_aa: CASSLVLTDTQYF
clone_size: .; v_call: TRBV13; j_call: TRBJ2-1; d_call: TRBD2; cdr3_nt: TGTGCCAGCAGCGAAGGACTAGCGGGCTACAATGAGCAGTTCTTC; cdr3_aa: CASSEGLAGYNEQFF
clone_size: .; v_call: TRBV29-1; j_call: TRBJ2-3; d_call: .; cdr3_nt: TGCAGCGTTGAGGGGAGACTATCGACAGATACGCAGTATTTT; cdr3_aa: CSVEGRLSTDTQYF
clone_size: .; v_call: TRBV11-2; j_call: TRBJ1-3; d_call: TRBD1; cdr3_nt: TGTGCCAGCAGCCCTCCGGGACAGGAAGGAAACACCATATATTTT; cdr3_aa: CASSPPGQEGNTIYF
clone_size: .; v_call: TRBV18; j_call: TRBJ2-7; d_call: TRBD1; cdr3_nt: TGTGCCAGCTCACCGGGACAGTACTCCGAGCAGTACTTC; cdr3_aa: CASSPGQYSEQYF
clone_size: .; v_call: TRBV4-3; j_call: TRBJ2-5; d_call: TRBD2; cdr3_nt: TGCGCCAGCAGCCAAGAGCCTAGCGGGAGGGCCGGGGAGACCCAGTACTTC; cdr3_aa: CASSQEPSGRAGETQYF
clone_size: .; v_call: TRBV2; j_call: TRBJ2-7; d_call: .; cdr3_nt: TGTGCCAGCAATTTGAACAGGGTCGGATACGAGCAGTACTTC; cdr3_aa: CASNLNRVGYEQYF
clone_size: .; v_call: TRBV29-1; j_call: TRBJ1-1; d_call: .; cdr3_nt: TGCAGCGTTGTACCGCCGGGGGGTCCGACGGCTTTCTTT; cdr3_aa: CSVVPPGGPTAFF
clone_size: .; v_call: TRBV30; j_call: TRBJ1-5; d_call: TRBD1; cdr3_nt: TGTGCCTGGAGCCCTATGGACAGGGACACCAATCAGCCCCAGCATTTT; cdr3_aa: CAWSPMDRDTNQPQHF